These 2 T cell receptor beta chains came from one sample sequenced in a study of T cells after posttransplantation cyclophosphamide. Busulfan-fludarabine conditioning, marrow transplant, and cyclophosphamide on days +3 and +4 were administered. Libraries were prepared by immunoSEQ multiplex PCR; TCRdb keeps only in-frame clonotypes and omits some of them. This repertoire includes about 35 clones. The sample in question was gut tissue, obtained after allogeneic stem cell transplant with posttransplant cyclophosphamide. These receptors were collected from a female patient in her sixties who received an allogeneic stem cell transplant from an unrelated donor, was CMV-positive, and had acute GVHD only. Some of the T cells might come from the graft donor.

The genes are TRBV21-1 and TRBJ2-7; TRBD2 is the table's D call and was not checked against the DNA. TRBV21-1 is a documented pseudogene. The CDR3 runs to 15 residues. Written as DNA, the CDR3 is TGTGCCAGCAGGCAAGCGCTACACGTGTTAGACGAGCAGTACTTC. This encodes CASRQALHVLDEQYF.

The chain combines TRBV27 with TRBJ2-6; tentative D call: TRBD2 (5 bases). Trimming took off 5 bases at V and 5 bases at J, with 22 bases between the two ends. This CDR3 is 18 amino acids long. Per the germline V gene, CDR1 is MNHEY and CDR2 is SMNVEV (reference sequence). This CDR3 is CASSGLFWLQSRANVLTF. The CDR3 DNA reads as TGTGCCAGCAGTGGACTGTTCTGGCTACAAAGTCGGGCCAACGTCCTGACTTTC. Using reference TRBV27 and TRBJ2-6 for the parts outside the CDR3, the full variable domain is EAQVTQNPRYLITVTGKKLTVTCSQNMNHEYMSWYRQDPGLGLRQIYYSMNVEVTDKGDVPEGYKVSRKEKRNFPLILESPSPNQTSLYFCASSGLFWLQSRANVLTFGAGSRLTVL.